This is a list of T cell receptor beta chains from one sample in a study of T cell responses to AZD1222 COVID-19 vaccine. Clones were sequenced by immunoSEQ multiplex PCR, and TCRdb holds only the in-frame ones, with some missing. This sample has 200,000 or so clones; 75% to 90% occur once, and the top ten carry under 7.5%. The material sequenced was peripheral blood, taken on day 0 of AZD1222 vaccination. The origin of the receptors is an adult in good health. CDR3s leave out the opening cysteine and the closing phenylalanine or tryptophan.

V	J	CDR3
TRBV18	TRBJ1-1	ASSFGQGTLSTEAF
TRBV10-3	TRBJ2-1	AISDSGQGSNEQF
TRBV28	TRBJ1-2	ASSREAGPRGYT
TRBV20-1	TRBJ2-7	SASPTSGASYEQY
TRBV15	TRBJ1-4	ATSRDGGISATNEKLF
TRBV28	TRBJ1-2	ASVQGLAGYT
TRBV6-5	TRBJ1-2	ASRVGQGVYGYT
TRBV6-5	TRBJ1-2	ASSYSAGNYGYT
TRBV18	TRBJ2-7	ASSPPSTSSYEQY
TRBV10-3	TRBJ1-4	AISLEGRKLF
TRBV7-9	TRBJ2-3	ASSFRTGGTYTDTQY
TRBV30	TRBJ1-6	AWLRSYNSPLH
TRBV18	TRBJ2-7	ASSPLAGQGFSYEQY
TRBV7-8	TRBJ2-3	ASSPSQDTQY
TRBV28	TRBJ1-6	ASSPGTGGSYNSPLH
TRBV2	TRBJ2-6	ASSVKGLVGANVLT
TRBV6-5	TRBJ1-5	ASSSMPHQPQH
TRBV7-8	TRBJ1-1	ASSPRAAEAF
TRBV18	TRBJ2-7	ASSPDLSSYEQY
TRBV3-1/TRBV3-2	TRBJ1-3	ASSQGIAWTTGNTIY
TRBV4-1	TRBJ2-2	ASSQDYRGTGELF
TRBV19	TRBJ2-4	ASSIRTDKNIQY
TRBV27	TRBJ1-2	ASSLDPGGNYGYT
TRBV28	TRBJ1-1	ASPPGGANTEAF
TRBV19	TRBJ1-2	ASSIPGTGGLSHGYT
TRBV19	TRBJ2-7	ASRRTGTSDGSYEQY
TRBV10-3	TRBJ2-7	AISEGDSQAYEQY
TRBV7-2	TRBJ1-5	ASSLWVGGDQPQH
TRBV2	TRBJ2-2	ASSDISLNTGELF
TRBV6-1	TRBJ1-1	ASSEAGRGSTEAF
TRBV7-2	TRBJ1-2	ASSFSGQGAYT
TRBV10-3	TRBJ2-3	AISEPATSTDTQY
TRBV28	TRBJ1-6	ASSLIGVALGGNSPLH